What follows describes a single TCR beta chain. What it recognizes is unknown. The sample's time point: new active TB diagnosis, blood taken before or within 7 days of starting treatment. This table comes from immunoSEQ multiplex PCR, and its TCRdb copy is limited to in-frame clones, with some not included. Of tens of thousands of clones in the sample, about 85% were seen once. The CDR3 loop spans 14 amino acids. Germline lookup yields CDR1 SGHAT and CDR2 FQNNGV. After removal of 0 bases from V and 5 bases from J, the junction contained 3 bases not matched to a gene. This sample was taken from a study of T cells in tuberculosis. Whole-study findings and limits: GMM-specific TCRs were nearer to active tuberculosis alpha repertoires, suggesting expansion.

The sequencing here drew on PBMCs, taken at tuberculosis diagnosis. The TCR sequence derives from an adult with tuberculosis. The V and J genes are TRBV11-2 and TRBJ2-7, with 8 bases fitting TRBD2. As DNA, the CDR3 is TGTGCCAGCAGCTTAGACGGGAGGGACCACGAGCAGTACTTC. Translating gives CASSLDGRDHEQYF.